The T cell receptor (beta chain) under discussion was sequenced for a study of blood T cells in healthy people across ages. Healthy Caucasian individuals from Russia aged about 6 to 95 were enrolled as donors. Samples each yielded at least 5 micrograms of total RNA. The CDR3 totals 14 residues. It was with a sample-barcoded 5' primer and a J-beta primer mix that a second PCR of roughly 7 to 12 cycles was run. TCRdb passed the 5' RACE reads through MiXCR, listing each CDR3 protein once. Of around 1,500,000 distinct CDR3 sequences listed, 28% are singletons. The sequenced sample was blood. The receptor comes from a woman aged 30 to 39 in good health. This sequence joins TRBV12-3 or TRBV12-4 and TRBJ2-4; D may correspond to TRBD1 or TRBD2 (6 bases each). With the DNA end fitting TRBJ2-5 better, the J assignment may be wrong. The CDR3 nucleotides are TGTGCCAGCAGAGGAGAGGGGGGAGAAGAGACCCAGTACTTC. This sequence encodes CASRGEGGEETQYF.